A selection of T cell receptor beta chains follows, all from one sample in a study of blood T cell repertoires in COVID-19. Assay: immunoSEQ multiplex PCR; the TCRdb copy retains only in-frame clones and omits some. Of 70,000 to 90,000 clones listed, over 75% are singletons. Sequencing input: peripheral blood. All receptors come from a man between 45 and 60 years old with acute or convalescent COVID-19. Each CDR3 is given with its conserved first and last residue. D genes are given only for firm matches. Only part of the rows carry a size: once, few, many, or a class if the clone is expanded.

j_gene: TRBJ2-2; v_gene: TRBV19; len: 14; d_gene: TRBD1; abundance: once; CDR3aa: CASSWTGGTGELFF; CDR3nt: TGTGCCAGTAGTTGGACAGGGGGAACCGGGGAGCTGTTTTTT
j_gene: TRBJ2-1; v_gene: TRBV5-6; len: 13; d_gene: NA; abundance: NA; CDR3aa: CASSLGGQPEQFF; CDR3nt: TGTGCCAGCAGCTTGGGAGGACAGCCTGAGCAGTTCTTC
j_gene: TRBJ1-2; v_gene: TRBV7-2; len: 15; d_gene: TRBD1; abundance: once; CDR3aa: CASSLAQGATYGYTF; CDR3nt: TGTGCCAGCAGCTTAGCGCAGGGGGCGACATATGGCTACACCTTC
j_gene: TRBJ1-1; v_gene: TRBV28; len: 15; d_gene: TRBD1; abundance: NA; CDR3aa: CASSLRGGRNTEAFF; CDR3nt: TGTGCCAGCAGCCTTCGAGGGGGCCGAAACACTGAAGCTTTCTTT
j_gene: TRBJ1-3; v_gene: TRBV5-6; len: 15; d_gene: NA; abundance: NA; CDR3aa: CASSPGTITGNTIYF; CDR3nt: TGTGCCAGCAGCCCCGGGACAATAACTGGAAACACCATATATTTT
j_gene: TRBJ1-1; v_gene: TRBV10-1; len: 14; d_gene: NA; abundance: once; CDR3aa: CASSENRLNTEAFF; CDR3nt: TGCGCCAGCAGTGAAAACAGGCTAAACACTGAAGCTTTCTTT
j_gene: TRBJ2-6; v_gene: TRBV7-9; len: 19; d_gene: TRBD1; abundance: NA; CDR3aa: CASSLARQGELMEANVLTF; CDR3nt: TGTGCCAGCAGCTTAGCGCGGCAGGGGGAACTAATGGAGGCCAACGTCCTGACTTTC
j_gene: TRBJ1-1; v_gene: TRBV5-1; len: 16; d_gene: TRBD1; abundance: once; CDR3aa: CASSLEGTGANTEAFF; CDR3nt: TGCGCCAGCAGCTTGGAAGGGACAGGGGCTAACACTGAAGCTTTCTTT
j_gene: TRBJ1-2; v_gene: TRBV7-9; len: 15; d_gene: TRBD1; abundance: NA; CDR3aa: CASSVGTGIDYGYTF; CDR3nt: TGTGCCAGCAGCGTAGGGACAGGGATTGACTATGGCTACACCTTC
j_gene: TRBJ1-1; v_gene: TRBV6-5; len: 14; d_gene: TRBD1; abundance: NA; CDR3aa: CASSLQGHNTEAFF; CDR3nt: TGTGCCAGCAGTTTACAGGGGCACAACACTGAAGCTTTCTTT